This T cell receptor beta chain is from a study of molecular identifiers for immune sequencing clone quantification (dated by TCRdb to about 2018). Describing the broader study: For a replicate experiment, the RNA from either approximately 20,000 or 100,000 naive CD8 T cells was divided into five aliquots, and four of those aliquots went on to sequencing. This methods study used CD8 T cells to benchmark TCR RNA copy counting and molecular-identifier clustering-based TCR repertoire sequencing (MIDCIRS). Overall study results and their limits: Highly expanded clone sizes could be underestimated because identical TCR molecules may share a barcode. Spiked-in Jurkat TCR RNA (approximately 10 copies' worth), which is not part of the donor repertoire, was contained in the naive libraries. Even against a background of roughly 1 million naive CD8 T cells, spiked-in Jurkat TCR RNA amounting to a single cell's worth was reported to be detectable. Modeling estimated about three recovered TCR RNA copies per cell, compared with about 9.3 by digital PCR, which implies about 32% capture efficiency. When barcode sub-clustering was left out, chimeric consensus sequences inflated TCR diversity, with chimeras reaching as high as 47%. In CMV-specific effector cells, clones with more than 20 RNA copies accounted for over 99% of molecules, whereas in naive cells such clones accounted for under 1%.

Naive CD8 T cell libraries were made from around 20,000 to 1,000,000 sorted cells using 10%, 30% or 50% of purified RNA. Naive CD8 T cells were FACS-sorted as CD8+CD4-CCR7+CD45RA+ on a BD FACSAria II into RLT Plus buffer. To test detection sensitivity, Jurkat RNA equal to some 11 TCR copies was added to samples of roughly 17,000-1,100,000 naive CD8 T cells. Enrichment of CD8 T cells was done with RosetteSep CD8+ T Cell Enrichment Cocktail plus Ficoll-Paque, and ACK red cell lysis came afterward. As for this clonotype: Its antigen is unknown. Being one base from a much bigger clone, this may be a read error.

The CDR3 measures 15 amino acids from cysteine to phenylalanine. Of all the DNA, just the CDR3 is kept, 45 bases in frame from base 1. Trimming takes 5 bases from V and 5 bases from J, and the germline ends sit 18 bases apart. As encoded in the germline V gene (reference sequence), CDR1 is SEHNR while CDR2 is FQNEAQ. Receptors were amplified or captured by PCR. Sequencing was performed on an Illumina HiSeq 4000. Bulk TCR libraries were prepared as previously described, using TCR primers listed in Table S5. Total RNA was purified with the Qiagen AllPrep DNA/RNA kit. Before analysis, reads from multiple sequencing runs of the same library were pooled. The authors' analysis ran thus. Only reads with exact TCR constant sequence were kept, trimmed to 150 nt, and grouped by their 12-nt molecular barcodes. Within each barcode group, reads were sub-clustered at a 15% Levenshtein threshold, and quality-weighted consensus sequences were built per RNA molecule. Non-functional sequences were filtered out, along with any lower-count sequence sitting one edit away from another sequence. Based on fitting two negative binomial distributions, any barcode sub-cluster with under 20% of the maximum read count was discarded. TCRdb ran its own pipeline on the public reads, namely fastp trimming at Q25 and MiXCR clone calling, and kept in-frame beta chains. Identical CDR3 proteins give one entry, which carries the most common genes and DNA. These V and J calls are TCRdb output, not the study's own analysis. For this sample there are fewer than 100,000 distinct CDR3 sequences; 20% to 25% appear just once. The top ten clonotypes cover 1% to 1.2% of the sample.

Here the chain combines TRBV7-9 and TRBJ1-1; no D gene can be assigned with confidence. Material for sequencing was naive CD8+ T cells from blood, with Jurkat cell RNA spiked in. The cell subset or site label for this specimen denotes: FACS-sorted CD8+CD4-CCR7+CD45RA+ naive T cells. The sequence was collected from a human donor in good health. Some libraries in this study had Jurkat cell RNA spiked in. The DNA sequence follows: TGTGCCAGCAGCATCCAACAAGGCGCACGGACTGAAGCTTTCTTT. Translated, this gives CASSIQQGARTEAFF.